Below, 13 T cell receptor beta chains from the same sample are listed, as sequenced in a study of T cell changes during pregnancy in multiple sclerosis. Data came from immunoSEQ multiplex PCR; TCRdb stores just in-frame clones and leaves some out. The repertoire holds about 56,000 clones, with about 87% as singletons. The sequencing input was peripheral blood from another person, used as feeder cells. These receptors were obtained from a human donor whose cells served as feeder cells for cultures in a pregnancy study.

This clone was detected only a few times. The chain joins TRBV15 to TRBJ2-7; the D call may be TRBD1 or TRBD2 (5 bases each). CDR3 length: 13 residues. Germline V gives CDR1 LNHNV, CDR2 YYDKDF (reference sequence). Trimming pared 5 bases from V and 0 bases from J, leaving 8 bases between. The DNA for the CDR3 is TGTGCCACCAGCCCGGGGACCTCCTACGAGCAGTACTTC. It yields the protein CATSPGTSYEQYF.

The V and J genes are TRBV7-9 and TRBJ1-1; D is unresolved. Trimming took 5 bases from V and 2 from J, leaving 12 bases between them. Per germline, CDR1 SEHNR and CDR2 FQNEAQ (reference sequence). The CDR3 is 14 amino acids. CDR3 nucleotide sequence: TGTGCCAGCAGCCCCTGGGTGGTTAACACTGAAGCTTTCTTT. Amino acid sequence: CASSPWVVNTEAFF. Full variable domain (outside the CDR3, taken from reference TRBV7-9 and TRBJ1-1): DTGVSQNPRHKITKRGQNVTFRCDPISEHNRLYWYRQTLGQGPEFLTYFQNEAQLEKSRLLSDRFSAERPKGSFSTLEIQRTEQGDSAMYLCASSPWVVNTEAFFGQGTRLTVV.

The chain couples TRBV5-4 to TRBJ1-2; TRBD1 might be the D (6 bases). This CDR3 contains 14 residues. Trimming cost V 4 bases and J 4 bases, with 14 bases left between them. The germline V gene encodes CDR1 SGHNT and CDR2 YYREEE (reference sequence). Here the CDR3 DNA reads TGTGCCAGCAGCCCCTACAGGGTGCGCTATGGCTACACCTTC. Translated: CASSPYRVRYGYTF.

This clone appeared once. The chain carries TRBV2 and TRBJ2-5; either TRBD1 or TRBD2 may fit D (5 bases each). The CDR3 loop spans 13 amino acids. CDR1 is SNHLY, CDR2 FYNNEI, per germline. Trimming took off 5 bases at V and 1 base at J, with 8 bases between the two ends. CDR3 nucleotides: TGTGCCAGCAGTCGGGACGGCCAAGAGACCCAGTACTTC. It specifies CASSRDGQETQYF.

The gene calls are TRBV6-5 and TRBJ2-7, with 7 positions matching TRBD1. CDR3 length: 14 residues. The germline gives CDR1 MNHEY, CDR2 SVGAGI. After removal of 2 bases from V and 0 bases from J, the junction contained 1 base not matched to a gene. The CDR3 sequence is CASSYGTDSYEQYF. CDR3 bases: TGTGCCAGCAGTTACGGGACAGACTCCTACGAGCAGTACTTC.

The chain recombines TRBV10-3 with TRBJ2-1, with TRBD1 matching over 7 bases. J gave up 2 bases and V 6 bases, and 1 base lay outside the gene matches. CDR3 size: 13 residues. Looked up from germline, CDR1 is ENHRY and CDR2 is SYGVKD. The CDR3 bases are TGTGCCATCAGGACAGGGACCTACAATGAGCAGTTCTTC. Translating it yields CAIRTGTYNEQFF.

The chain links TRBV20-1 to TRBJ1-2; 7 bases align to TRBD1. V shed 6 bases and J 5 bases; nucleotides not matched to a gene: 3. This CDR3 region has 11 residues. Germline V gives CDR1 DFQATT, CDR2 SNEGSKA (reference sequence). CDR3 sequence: CSATTGYGYTF. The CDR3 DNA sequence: TGCAGTGCCACGACAGGGTATGGCTACACCTTC.

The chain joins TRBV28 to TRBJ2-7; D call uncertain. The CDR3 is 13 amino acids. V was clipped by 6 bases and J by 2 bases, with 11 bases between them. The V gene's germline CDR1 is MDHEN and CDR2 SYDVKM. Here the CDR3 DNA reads TGTGCCAGCAGCGCCCATCAGGCCTACGAGCAGTACTTC. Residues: CASSAHQAYEQYF. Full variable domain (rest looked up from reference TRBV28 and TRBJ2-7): DVKVTQSSRYLVKRTGEKVFLECVQDMDHENMFWYRQDPGLGLRLIYFSYDVKMKEKGDIPEGYSVSREKKERFSLILESASTNQTSMYLCASSAHQAYEQYFGPGTRLTVT.

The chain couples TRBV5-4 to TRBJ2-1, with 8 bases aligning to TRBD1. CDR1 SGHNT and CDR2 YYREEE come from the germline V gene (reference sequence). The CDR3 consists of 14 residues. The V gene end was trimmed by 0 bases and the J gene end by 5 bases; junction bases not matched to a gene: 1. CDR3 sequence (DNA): TGTGCCAGCAGCTTGGGGACAGGGAACAATGAGCAGTTCTTC. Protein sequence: CASSLGTGNNEQFF.

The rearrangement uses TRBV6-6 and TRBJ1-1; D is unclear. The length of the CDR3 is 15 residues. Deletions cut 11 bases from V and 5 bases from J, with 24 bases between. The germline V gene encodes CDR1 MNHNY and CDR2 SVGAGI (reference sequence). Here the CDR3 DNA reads TGTGCCTCCAACGGTGGCGTAGCAGGTGGTACTGAAGCTTTCTTT. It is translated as CASNGGVAGGTEAFF.

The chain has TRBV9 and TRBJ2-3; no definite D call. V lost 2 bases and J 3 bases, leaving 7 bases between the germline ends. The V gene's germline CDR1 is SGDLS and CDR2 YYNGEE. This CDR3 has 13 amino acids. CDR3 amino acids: CASSVRTTDTQYF. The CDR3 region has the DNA TGTGCCAGCAGCGTGCGGACGACAGATACGCAGTATTTT.

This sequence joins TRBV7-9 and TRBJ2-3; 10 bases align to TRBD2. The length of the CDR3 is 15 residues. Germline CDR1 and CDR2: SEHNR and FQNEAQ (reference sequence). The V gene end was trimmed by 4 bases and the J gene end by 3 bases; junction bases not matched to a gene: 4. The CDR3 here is CASSSGLAETDTQYF. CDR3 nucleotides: TGTGCCAGCAGCTCAGGACTAGCGGAGACAGATACGCAGTATTTT.

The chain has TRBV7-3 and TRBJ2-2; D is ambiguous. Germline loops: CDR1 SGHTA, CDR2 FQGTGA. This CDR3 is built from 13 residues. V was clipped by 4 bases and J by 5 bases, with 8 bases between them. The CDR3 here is CASSSQATGELFF. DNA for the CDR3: TGTGCCAGCAGCTCCCAAGCTACCGGGGAGCTGTTTTTT.